This T cell receptor beta chain was obtained from a study of blood T cell repertoires in COVID-19. Study information: The samples span acute and convalescent COVID-19 from the United States, Italy and Spain. The cDNA or gDNA used as material had been derived from T cells, B-cell-depleted T cells, or PBMCs.

The authors' processing: Researchers report that nucleated cell counts were estimated from reference gene primer amplification. Clones were read by immunoSEQ multiplex PCR, and TCRdb kept only the in-frame ones, dropping some. That table supplies the V and J calls and clone size; D and trimming were determined from the DNA. The sample includes 200,000 to 300,000 clones, approximately 91% of them seen just once. While infection was still active, Seattle patients were enrolled and then followed longitudinally. The CDR3 is 17 residues long. Germline lookup yields CDR1 ENHRY and CDR2 SYGVKD. With 3 bases clipped from V and 7 bases from J, the junction kept 12 bases outside the gene matches.

The chain joins TRBV10-3 to TRBJ2-1; 10 bases fit TRBD2. Source material: peripheral blood. This sequence was found in a person between 18 and 30 years old with COVID-19, enrolled during active disease. CDR3 coding DNA: TGTGCCATCAGTGAATCTCTAGCGGGAGCGGGGGAGAATGAGCAGTTCTTC. Protein product: CAISESLAGAGENEQFF.